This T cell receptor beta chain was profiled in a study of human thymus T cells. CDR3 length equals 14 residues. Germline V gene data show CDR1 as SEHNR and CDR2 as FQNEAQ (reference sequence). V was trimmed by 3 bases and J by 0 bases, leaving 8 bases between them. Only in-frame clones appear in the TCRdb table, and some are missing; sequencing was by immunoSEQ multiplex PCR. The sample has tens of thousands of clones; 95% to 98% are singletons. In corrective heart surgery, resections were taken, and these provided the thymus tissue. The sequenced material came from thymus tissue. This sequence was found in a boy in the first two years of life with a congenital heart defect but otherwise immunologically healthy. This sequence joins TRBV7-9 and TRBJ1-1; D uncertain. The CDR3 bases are TGTGCCAGCAGCTTCCGACGGATGAACACTGAAGCTTTCTTT. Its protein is CASSFRRMNTEAFF. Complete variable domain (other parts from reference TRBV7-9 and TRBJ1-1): DTGVSQNPRHKITKRGQNVTFRCDPISEHNRLYWYRQTLGQGPEFLTYFQNEAQLEKSRLLSDRFSAERPKGSFSTLEIQRTEQGDSAMYLCASSFRRMNTEAFFGQGTRLTVV.